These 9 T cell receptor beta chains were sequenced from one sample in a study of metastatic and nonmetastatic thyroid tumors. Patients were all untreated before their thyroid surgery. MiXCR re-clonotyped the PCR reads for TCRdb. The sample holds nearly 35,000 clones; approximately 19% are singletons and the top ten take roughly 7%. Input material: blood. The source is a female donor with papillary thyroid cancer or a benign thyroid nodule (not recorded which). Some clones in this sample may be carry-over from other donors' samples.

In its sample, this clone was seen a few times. Here the CDR3 DNA reads TGTGCCAGCAGGGCTAGCGGGAGTCAGGATACGCAGTATTTT. The encoded protein is CASRASGSQDTQYF. V is TRBV6-2 or TRBV6-3 and J is TRBJ2-3; 10 bases agree with TRBD2. CDR1 and CDR2 from the germline V gene are MNHEY and SVGEGT. The CDR3 is 14 amino acids. V shed 6 bases and J 6 bases; nucleotides not matched to a gene: 6.

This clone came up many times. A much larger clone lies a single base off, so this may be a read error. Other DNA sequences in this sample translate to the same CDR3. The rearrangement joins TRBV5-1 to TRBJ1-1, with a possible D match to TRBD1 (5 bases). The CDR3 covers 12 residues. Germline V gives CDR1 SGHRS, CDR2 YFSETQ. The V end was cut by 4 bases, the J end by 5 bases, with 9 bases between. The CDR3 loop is CASSLGRTEAFF. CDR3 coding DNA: TGCGCCAGCAGCCTGGGGCGGACTGAAGCTTTCTTT. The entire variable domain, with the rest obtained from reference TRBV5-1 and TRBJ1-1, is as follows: KAGVTQTPRYLIKTRGQQVTLSCSPISGHRSVSWYQQTPGQGLQFLFEYFSETQRNKGNFPGRFSGRQFSNSRSEMNVSTLELGDSALYLCASSLGRTEAFFGQGTRLTVV.

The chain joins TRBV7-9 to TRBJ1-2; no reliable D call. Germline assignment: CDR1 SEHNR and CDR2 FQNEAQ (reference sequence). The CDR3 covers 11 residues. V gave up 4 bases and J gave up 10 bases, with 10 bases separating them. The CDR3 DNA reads TGTGCCAGCAGCTACTCCTATTTCTACACCTTC. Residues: CASSYSYFYTF.

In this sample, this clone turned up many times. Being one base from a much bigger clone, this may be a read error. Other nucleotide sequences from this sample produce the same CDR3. The CDR3 nucleotides are TGTGCCAGCAGTTTAAGGTTCAGCGTCCCCGGGGAGCTGTTTTTT. It yields the protein CASSLRFSVPGELFF. The V call is TRBV27, the J call TRBJ2-2, with no clear D. The V and J ends lost 2 bases and 6 bases respectively, with 13 bases between them. The germline V gene encodes CDR1 MNHEY and CDR2 SMNVEV (reference sequence). This CDR3 region has 15 residues.

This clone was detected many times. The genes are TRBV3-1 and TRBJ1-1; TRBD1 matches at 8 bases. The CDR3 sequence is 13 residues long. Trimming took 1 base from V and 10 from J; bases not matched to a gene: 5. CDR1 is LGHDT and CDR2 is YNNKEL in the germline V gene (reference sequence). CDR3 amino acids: CASSQGTGIGAFF. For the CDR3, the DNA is TGTGCCAGCAGCCAAGGGACAGGGATCGGAGCTTTCTTT.

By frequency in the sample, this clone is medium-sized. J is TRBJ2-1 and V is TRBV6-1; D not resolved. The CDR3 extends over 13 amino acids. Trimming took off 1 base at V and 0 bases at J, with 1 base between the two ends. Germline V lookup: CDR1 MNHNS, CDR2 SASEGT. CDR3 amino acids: CASSEGSYNEQFF. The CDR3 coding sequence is TGTGCCAGCAGTGAAGGCTCCTACAATGAGCAGTTCTTC.

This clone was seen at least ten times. This CDR3 is CASSFQGARGTEAFF. The CDR3 coding sequence is TGTGCCAGCAGTTTCCAGGGGGCGCGGGGAACTGAAGCTTTCTTT. The chain combines TRBV28 with TRBJ1-1, with 8 bases identical to TRBD1. CDR1 and CDR2 (germline): MDHEN, SYDVKM. Trimming removed 3 bases from V and 5 bases from J; junction bases left unmatched: 8. There are 15 residues in the CDR3.

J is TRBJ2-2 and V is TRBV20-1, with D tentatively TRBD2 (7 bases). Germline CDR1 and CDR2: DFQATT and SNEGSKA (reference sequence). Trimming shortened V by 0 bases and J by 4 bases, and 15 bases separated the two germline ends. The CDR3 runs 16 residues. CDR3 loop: CSARDGGRGATGELFF. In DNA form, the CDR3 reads TGCAGTGCTAGAGATGGGGGACGGGGGGCCACCGGGGAGCTGTTTTTT.

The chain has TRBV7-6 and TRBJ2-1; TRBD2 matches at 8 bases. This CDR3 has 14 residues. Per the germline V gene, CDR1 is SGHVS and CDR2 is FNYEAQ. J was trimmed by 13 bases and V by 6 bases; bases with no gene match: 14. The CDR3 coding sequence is TGTGCCAGCAGGGCGGGACTAGGGAACAGTGATCAGTTCTTC. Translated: CASRAGLGNSDQFF.